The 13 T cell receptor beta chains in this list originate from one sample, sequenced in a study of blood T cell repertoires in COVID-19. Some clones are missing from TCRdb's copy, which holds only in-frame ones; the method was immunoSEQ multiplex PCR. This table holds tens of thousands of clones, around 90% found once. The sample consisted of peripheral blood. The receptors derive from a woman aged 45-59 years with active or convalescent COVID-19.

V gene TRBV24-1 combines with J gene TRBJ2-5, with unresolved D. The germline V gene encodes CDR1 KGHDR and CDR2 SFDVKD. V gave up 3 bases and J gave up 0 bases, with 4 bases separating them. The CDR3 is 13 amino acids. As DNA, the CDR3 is TGTGCCACCAGTGATCCAAACCAAGAGACCCAGTACTTC. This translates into CATSDPNQETQYF.

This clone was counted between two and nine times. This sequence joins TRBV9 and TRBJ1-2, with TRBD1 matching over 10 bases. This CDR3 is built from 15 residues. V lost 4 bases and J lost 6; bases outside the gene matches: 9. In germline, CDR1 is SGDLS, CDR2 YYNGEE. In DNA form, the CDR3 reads TGTGCCAGCAGCCCCACCGGGACAGGGGAGAATGGCTACACCTTC. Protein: CASSPTGTGENGYTF.

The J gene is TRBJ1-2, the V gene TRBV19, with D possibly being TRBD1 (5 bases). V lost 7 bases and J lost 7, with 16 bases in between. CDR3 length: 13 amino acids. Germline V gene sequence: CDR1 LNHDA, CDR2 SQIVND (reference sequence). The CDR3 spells CASTRGVLAGYTF. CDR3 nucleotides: TGTGCCAGTACCCGGGGGGTTCTGGCTGGCTACACCTTC.

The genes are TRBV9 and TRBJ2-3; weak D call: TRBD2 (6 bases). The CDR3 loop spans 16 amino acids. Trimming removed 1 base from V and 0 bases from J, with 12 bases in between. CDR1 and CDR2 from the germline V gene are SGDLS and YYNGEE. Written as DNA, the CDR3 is TGTGCCAGCAGCGTAATAACGGGGGAGAGCACAGATACGCAGTATTTT. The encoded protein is CASSVITGESTDTQYF.

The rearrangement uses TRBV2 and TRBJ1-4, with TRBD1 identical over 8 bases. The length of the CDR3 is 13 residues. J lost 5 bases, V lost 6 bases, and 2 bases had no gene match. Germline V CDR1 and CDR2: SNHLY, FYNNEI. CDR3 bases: TGTGCCAGCAGAGCAGGGGGCAATGAAAAACTGTTTTTT. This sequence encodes CASRAGGNEKLFF. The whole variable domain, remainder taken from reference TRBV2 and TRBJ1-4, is EPEVTQTPSHQVTQMGQEVILRCVPISNHLYFYWYRQILGQKVEFLVSFYNNEISEKSEIFDDQFSVERPDGSNFTLKIRSTKLEDSAMYFCASRAGGNEKLFFGSGTQLSVL.

The CDR3 sequence is CASSYGGPNSPLHF. The CDR3 coding sequence is TGTGCCAGCAGTTACGGGGGCCCTAATTCACCCCTCCACTTT. The chain has TRBV6-2 or TRBV6-3 and TRBJ1-6; possible D gene TRBD1, 6 bases. From germline, CDR1 is MNHEY and CDR2 SVGEGT. Deletions cut 2 bases from V and 6 bases from J, with 8 bases between. The CDR3 length is 14 residues.

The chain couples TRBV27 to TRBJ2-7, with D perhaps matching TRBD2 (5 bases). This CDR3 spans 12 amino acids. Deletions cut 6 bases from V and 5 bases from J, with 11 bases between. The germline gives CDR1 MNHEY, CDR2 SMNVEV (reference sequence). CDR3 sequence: CASSPRGNEQYF. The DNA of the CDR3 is TGTGCCAGCAGCCCAAGAGGGAACGAGCAGTACTTC.

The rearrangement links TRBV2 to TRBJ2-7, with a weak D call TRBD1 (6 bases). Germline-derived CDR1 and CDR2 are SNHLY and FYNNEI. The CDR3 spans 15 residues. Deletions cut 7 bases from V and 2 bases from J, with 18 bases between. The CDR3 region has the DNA TGTGCCAGCATAGGTTGGGACACCACCGCCTACGAGCAGTACTTC. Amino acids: CASIGWDTTAYEQYF.

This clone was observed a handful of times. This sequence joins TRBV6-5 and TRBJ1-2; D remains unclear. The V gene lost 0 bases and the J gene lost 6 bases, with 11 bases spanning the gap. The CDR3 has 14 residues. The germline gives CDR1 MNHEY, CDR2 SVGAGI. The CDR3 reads CASSYSATINGYTF. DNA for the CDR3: TGTGCCAGCAGTTACTCTGCGACAATCAATGGCTACACCTTC.

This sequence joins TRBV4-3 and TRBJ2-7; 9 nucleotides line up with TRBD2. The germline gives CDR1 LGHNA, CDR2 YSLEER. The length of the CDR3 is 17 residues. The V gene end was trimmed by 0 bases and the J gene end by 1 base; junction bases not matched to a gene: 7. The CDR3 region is CASSQEASGTNSYEQYF. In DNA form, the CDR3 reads TGCGCCAGCAGCCAAGAGGCTAGCGGGACAAATTCCTACGAGCAGTACTTC.

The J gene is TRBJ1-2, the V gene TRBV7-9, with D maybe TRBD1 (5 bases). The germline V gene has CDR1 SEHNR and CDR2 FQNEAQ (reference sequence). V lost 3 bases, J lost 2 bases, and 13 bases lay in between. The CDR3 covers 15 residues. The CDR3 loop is CASSFDSSLNYGYTF. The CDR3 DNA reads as TGTGCCAGCAGCTTCGACAGCTCCTTGAACTATGGCTACACCTTC.

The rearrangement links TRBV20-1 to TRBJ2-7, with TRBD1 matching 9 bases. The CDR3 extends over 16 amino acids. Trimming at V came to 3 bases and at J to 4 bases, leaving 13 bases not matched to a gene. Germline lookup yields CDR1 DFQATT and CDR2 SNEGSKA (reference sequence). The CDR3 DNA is TGCAGTGCTAGTCGACTTACAGGGGGCGGGGGTTACGAGCAGTACTTC. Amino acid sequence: CSASRLTGGGGYEQYF.

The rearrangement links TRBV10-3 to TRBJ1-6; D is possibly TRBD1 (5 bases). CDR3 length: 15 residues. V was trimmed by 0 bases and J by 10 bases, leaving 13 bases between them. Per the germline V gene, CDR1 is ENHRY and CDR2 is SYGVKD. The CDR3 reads CAISESDSQDSPLHF. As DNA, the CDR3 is TGTGCCATCAGTGAGTCCGACAGTCAGGACTCACCCCTCCACTTT.